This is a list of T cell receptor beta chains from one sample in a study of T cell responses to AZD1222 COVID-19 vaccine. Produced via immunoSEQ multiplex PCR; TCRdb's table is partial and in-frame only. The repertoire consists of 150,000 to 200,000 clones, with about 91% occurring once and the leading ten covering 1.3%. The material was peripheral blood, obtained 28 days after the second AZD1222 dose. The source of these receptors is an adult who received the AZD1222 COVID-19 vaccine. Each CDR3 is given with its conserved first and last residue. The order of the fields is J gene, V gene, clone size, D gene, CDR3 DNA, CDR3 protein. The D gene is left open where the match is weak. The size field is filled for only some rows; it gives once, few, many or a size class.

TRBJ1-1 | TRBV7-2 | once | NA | TGTGCCAGCAGGTTACAGGGGAACACTGAAGCTTTCTTT | CASRLQGNTEAFF
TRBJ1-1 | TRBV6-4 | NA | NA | TGTGCCAGCAGTGACTCCGAGAACACTGAAGCTTTCTTT | CASSDSENTEAFF
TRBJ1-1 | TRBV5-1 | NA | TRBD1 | TGCGCCAGCAGCTGGGGAGGGGGCTCGAACACTGAAGCTTTCTTT | CASSWGGGSNTEAFF
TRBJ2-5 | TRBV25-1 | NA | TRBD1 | TGTGCCAGCAGTGGGACAGGTGGATTCAAGACCCAGTACTTC | CASSGTGGFKTQYF
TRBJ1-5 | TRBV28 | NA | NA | TGTGCCATCCAAACAGGTACGAATCAGCCCCAGCATTTT | CAIQTGTNQPQHF
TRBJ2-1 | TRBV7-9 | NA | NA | TGTGCCAGCAGCTCCAAAGGACCGACAAGGACGGGTGAGCAGTTCTTC | CASSSKGPTRTGEQFF
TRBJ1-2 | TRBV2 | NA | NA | TGTGCCAGCAGTGTAAGCAATAACTATGGCTACACCTTC | CASSVSNNYGYTF
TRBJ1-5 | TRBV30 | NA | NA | TGTGCCTGGAGTCCGGGGCTGGGGAGTCAGCCCCAGCATTTT | CAWSPGLGSQPQHF
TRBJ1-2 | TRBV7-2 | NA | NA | TGTGCCAGCAGCCCTCGGCACTATGGCTACACCTTC | CASSPRHYGYTF
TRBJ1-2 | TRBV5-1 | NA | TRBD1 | TGCGCCAGCAGCTTGGCCCCTGAAGGGCAGGGGGAGGGCTACACCTTC | CASSLAPEGQGEGYTF
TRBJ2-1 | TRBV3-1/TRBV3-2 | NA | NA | TGTGCCAGCAGCCCCCCTGAGTACAATGAGCAGTTCTTC | CASSPPEYNEQFF
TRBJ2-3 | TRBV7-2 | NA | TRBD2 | TGTGCCAGCAGCCCCGGGACTAGCGGCACAGATACGCAGTATTTT | CASSPGTSGTDTQYF
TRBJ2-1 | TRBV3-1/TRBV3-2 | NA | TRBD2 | TGTGCCAGCAGCCAAGAGAGCGGGGGGCCCGGGTTGCAGTTCTTC | CASSQESGGPGLQFF
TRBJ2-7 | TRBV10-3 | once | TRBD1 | TGTGCCATCAGTGAGACAGGGGGCGAGCAGTACTTC | CAISETGGEQYF
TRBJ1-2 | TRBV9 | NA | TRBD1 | TGTGCCAGCAGCCCCCGGGTGGACAGGAGGGGGGACTATGGCTACACCTTC | CASSPRVDRRGDYGYTF
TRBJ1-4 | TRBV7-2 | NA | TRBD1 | TGTGCCAGCAGCTTAATCACAGGGGGAAATGAAAAACTGTTTTTT | CASSLITGGNEKLFF
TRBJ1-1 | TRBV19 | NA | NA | TGTGCCAGCAGACAGTTGAACACTGAAGCTTTCTTT | CASRQLNTEAFF
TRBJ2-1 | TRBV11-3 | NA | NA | TGTGCCAGCAGCCCTCAACTGGGAGGTCCCGACTACAATGAGCAGTTCTTC | CASSPQLGGPDYNEQFF
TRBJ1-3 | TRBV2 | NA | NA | TGTGCCAGCAGTGAGGGTCAGATTACTGGAAACACCATATATTTT | CASSEGQITGNTIYF
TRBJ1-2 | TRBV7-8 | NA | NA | TGTGCCAGCAGCATACTCCGGGGCTTGCAATGGGCTAACTATGGCTACACCTTC | CASSILRGLQWANYGYTF
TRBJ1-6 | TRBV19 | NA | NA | TGTGCCAGTAGTATTCTTGGAAATTCACCCCTCCACTTT | CASSILGNSPLHF
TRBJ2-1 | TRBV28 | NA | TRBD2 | TGTGCCAGCAGCCGAACCCTTAGCGGGAGGCGGGTGGGTGAGCAGTTCTTC | CASSRTLSGRRVGEQFF
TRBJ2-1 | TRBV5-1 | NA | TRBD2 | TGCGCCAGCAGCTTGAGCGGGGGCGGTGAGCAGTTCTTC | CASSLSGGGEQFF
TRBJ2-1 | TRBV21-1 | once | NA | TGTGCCAGCAGCAAAGGGTGTCTGAATGAGCAGTTCTTC | CASSKGCLNEQFF
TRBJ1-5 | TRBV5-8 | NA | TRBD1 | TGTGCCAGCACACTGAGGGGGCTCGGGGCCCGGCCCCAGCATTTT | CASTLRGLGARPQHF
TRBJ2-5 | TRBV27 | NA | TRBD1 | TGTGCCAGCAGTTACGGACAGGGTGAAGAGACCCAGTACTTC | CASSYGQGEETQYF
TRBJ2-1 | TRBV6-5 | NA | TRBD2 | TGTGCCAGCAGTCCCCGGGGAGGGCCGAGGAATGAGCAGTTCTTC | CASSPRGGPRNEQFF
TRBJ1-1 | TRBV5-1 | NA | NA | TGCGCCAGCAGCCAACAGCGTAACACTGAAGCTTTCTTT | CASSQQRNTEAFF
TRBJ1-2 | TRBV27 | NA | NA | TGTGCCAGCAGTGCCCGGTTGGACGGGTCGGATGGCTACACCTTC | CASSARLDGSDGYTF
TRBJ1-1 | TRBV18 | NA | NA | TGTGCCAGCTCACCGGCCCTAAACACTGAAGCTTTCTTT | CASSPALNTEAFF
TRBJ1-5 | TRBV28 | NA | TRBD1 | TGTGCCAGCATGGGCCTTTCCATAGAAATACGCCCGGGACAGGGCTCAATTTACCAGCCCCAGCATTTT | CASMGLSIEIRPGQGSIYQPQHF
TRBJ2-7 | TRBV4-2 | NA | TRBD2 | TGTGCCAGCAGCCATTTCTATAGCGGGGGGAGTATATCCTACGAGCAGTACTTC | CASSHFYSGGSISYEQYF
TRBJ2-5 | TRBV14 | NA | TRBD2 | TGTGCCAGCAGCCAAGAGACCACTAGCGGACAAGAGACCCAGTACTTC | CASSQETTSGQETQYF
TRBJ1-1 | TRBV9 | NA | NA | TGTGCCAGCAGCGTAGGACAGATGAACACTGAAGCTTTCTTT | CASSVGQMNTEAFF
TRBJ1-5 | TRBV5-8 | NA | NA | TGTGCCAGCAGCCCCCGGACTGGGATTAGCAATCAGCCCCAGCATTTT | CASSPRTGISNQPQHF
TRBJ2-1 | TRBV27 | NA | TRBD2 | TGTGCCAGCGGTTTAGGGACTAGCGGGAGAGGGGGGCAGTTCTTC | CASGLGTSGRGGQFF
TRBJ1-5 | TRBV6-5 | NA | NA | TGTGCCAGCAGTTATATGGCGGATCAGCCCCAGCATTTT | CASSYMADQPQHF
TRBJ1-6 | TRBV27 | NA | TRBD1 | TGTGCCAGCAGTTTATCGACAGGGGCTAGGTCACCCCTCCACTTT | CASSLSTGARSPLHF